This T cell receptor (beta chain) was identified during a study of T cell responses to AZD1222 COVID-19 vaccine. Study-wide findings and caveats: Only after the peak T cell response were repertoires sampled.

Profiled with immunoSEQ multiplex PCR; TCRdb holds only in-frame clones, not every one. This sample has some 40,000 clones, with around three quarters found just once. For this clone: Antigen specificity is unknown.

This receptor was identified in an adult in good health. Sequenced material: peripheral blood, taken on day 0 of AZD1222 vaccination.

In nucleotides, the CDR3 is TGTGCCAGCAGTAGACTAGCGGGGTACGAGCAGTACTTC. It is translated as CASSRLAGYEQYF. V is TRBV6-6 and J is TRBJ2-7; 11 bases agree with TRBD2. J lost 4 bases, V lost 5 bases, and 1 base had no gene match. Germline CDR1 reads MNHNY; CDR2 reads SVGAGI (reference sequence). The CDR3 is 13 residues long.